This TCR beta chain was sequenced during a study of cytomegalovirus exposure and HLA in healthy donors. As for the study in general: Of around 400 genotyped donors, more than 65% grouped in the Caucasian-associated ancestry cluster.

Notes on this clone: Its matching antigen is unknown.

The CDR3 is 14 residues long. After removal of 4 bases from V and 3 bases from J, the junction contained 3 bases not matched to a gene. Germline loops: CDR1 ENHRY, CDR2 SYGVKD. Study findings and constraints: CMV antigen specificity of a few CMV-associated chains was confirmed in vitro.

PCR employed 60 Vbeta and 13 Jbeta primers. Profiled with immunoSEQ multiplex PCR; TCRdb holds only in-frame clones, not every one. The sample shows 200,000 to 300,000 clones, 82% of them seen only once. V gene TRBV10-3 combines with J gene TRBJ1-5; 7 nucleotides agree with TRBD1. The sequencing input was PBMCs. The receptor's source is a woman between 40 and 55 years old in good health and CMV-seropositive. The CDR3 DNA reads as TGTGCCATCAGTGTAGGACAGGTCAATCAGCCCCAGCATTTT. Translated, it gives CAISVGQVNQPQHF.